Presented here are 24 T cell receptor beta chains from one specimen sequenced in a study of cytomegalovirus exposure and HLA in healthy donors. Both 60 Vbeta primers and 13 Jbeta primers went into the PCR. Sequencing used immunoSEQ multiplex PCR; TCRdb keeps in-frame clones, though not all of them. This repertoire shows hundreds of thousands of clones, more than 85% found once; its top ten account for roughly 1%. The sequenced sample consisted of PBMCs. The source is a woman between 18 and 29 years old in good health and CMV-seronegative.

The rearrangement links TRBV27 to TRBJ2-7; 8 nucleotides align to TRBD1. The CDR3 sequence is 16 residues long. Trimming cost V 4 bases and J 1 base; bases outside gene matches: 9. Per the germline V gene, CDR1 is MNHEY and CDR2 is SMNVEV (reference sequence). DNA of the CDR3: TGTGCCAGCAGTTCTCTCGGCAGGGGGCGATCCTACGAGCAGTACTTC. Its protein product is CASSSLGRGRSYEQYF.

V gene TRBV7-2 combines with J gene TRBJ1-5; TRBD1 aligns across 9 bases. CDR3 length equals 14 residues. In germline, CDR1 is SGHTA, CDR2 FQGNSA. Losses at the gene ends were 5 bases for V and 7 bases for J; bases not matched to a gene: 6. CDR3 loop: CASSERTGEQPQHF. The CDR3 DNA sequence: TGTGCCAGCAGCGAACGGACAGGGGAACAGCCCCAGCATTTT.

This rearrangement joins TRBV19 to TRBJ2-3, with 8 bases aligning to TRBD2. The CDR3 extends over 16 amino acids. Germline CDR1 is LNHDA and CDR2 is SQIVND (reference sequence). Trimming took 3 bases from V and 5 from J; bases not matched to a gene: 10. The CDR3 sequence is CASSISAGDTGDTQYF. The CDR3 DNA sequence: TGTGCCAGTAGTATTTCAGCGGGAGATACCGGAGATACGCAGTATTTT.

The rearrangement links TRBV7-8 to TRBJ2-3, with 15 positions matching TRBD2. J was trimmed by 5 bases and V by 5 bases; bases with no gene match: 8. Germline-derived CDR1 and CDR2 are SGHVS and FQNEAQ. The CDR3 runs to 17 residues. The CDR3 reads CASSQGLAGGPIDTQYF. Here the CDR3 DNA reads TGTGCCAGCAGCCAAGGACTAGCGGGAGGGCCGATAGATACGCAGTATTTT.

V gene TRBV2 combines with J gene TRBJ2-7; the D gene is possibly TRBD2 (5 bases). Germline V gives CDR1 SNHLY, CDR2 FYNNEI. The CDR3 consists of 15 residues. Deletions cut 2 bases from V and 3 bases from J, with 14 bases between. The CDR3 loop reads CASSENELRDYEQYF. Written as DNA, the CDR3 is TGTGCCAGCAGTGAAAACGAACTACGGGACTACGAGCAGTACTTC.

This chain links TRBV4-3 with TRBJ1-1, with a weak D call TRBD1 (6 bases). Germline-derived CDR1 and CDR2 are LGHNA and YSLEER. Trimming stripped 0 bases from V and 6 bases from J, with 17 bases between. CDR3 length equals 16 residues. This chain's CDR3 is CASSQDWLGGGSEAFF. The CDR3 DNA sequence: TGCGCCAGCAGCCAAGATTGGCTGGGAGGGGGGTCTGAAGCTTTCTTT.

Only a few counts were recorded for this clone. The genes are TRBV2 and TRBJ1-2; D gene uncertain. Germline V gene sequence: CDR1 SNHLY, CDR2 FYNNEI. CDR3 length: 12 residues. V gave up 1 base and J gave up 8 bases, with 8 bases separating them. CDR3 sequence (DNA): TGTGCCAGCAGTGAAGAGCGGGCGGGCTACACCTTC. Encoded protein: CASSEERAGYTF. Full variable domain (rest looked up from reference TRBV2 and TRBJ1-2): EPEVTQTPSHQVTQMGQEVILRCVPISNHLYFYWYRQILGQKVEFLVSFYNNEISEKSEIFDDQFSVERPDGSNFTLKIRSTKLEDSAMYFCASSEERAGYTFGSGTRLTVV.

The chain carries TRBV5-1 and TRBJ1-3; 7 bases line up with TRBD1. V shed 7 bases, J shed 2 bases, and the junction held 3 bases outside the gene matches. The CDR3 has 13 amino acids. The germline gives CDR1 SGHRS, CDR2 YFSETQ. The CDR3 coding sequence is TGCGCCAGCCGACAGGGCCCTGGAAACACCATATATTTT. It yields the protein CASRQGPGNTIYF.

The rearrangement uses TRBV19 and TRBJ1-2; the match to TRBD1 covers 7 bases. Germline CDR1 and CDR2: LNHDA and SQIVND (reference sequence). The CDR3 consists of 15 residues. V was clipped by 4 bases and J by 6 bases; unmatched bases: 11. The CDR3 DNA reads TGTGCCAGTAGTACCCCCCCGACAGGGAGGAATGGCTACACCTTC. Translated: CASSTPPTGRNGYTF.

The chain links TRBV10-2 to TRBJ1-3; possibly TRBD1 for D (5 bases). The germline V gene has CDR1 WSHSY and CDR2 SAAADI. V was clipped by 3 bases and J by 9 bases, with 12 bases between them. This CDR3 comprises 13 residues. Here the CDR3 reads CASSETQGTTIYF. In nucleotides, the CDR3 is TGCGCCAGCAGTGAAACCCAGGGTACCACCATATATTTT.

V usage is TRBV28 and J usage is TRBJ1-1; 7 bases match TRBD1. Germline-derived CDR1 and CDR2 are MDHEN and SYDVKM. The CDR3 totals 17 residues. V shed 2 bases, J shed 3 bases, and the junction held 12 bases outside the gene matches. The CDR3 here is CASSLEPFRQGYTEAFF. The CDR3 DNA reads TGTGCCAGCAGTTTAGAGCCATTCCGACAGGGATACACTGAAGCTTTCTTT.

The CDR3 sequence: CASSPGTSLRRRVDEQFF. The CDR3 DNA reads as TGTGCCAGCAGCCCCGGGACTAGCCTCCGCCGAAGGGTAGATGAGCAGTTCTTC. V usage is TRBV5-5 and J usage is TRBJ2-1; TRBD2 matches at 9 bases. CDR3 size: 18 residues. Germline loops: CDR1 SGHKS, CDR2 YYEKEE (reference sequence). V lost 4 bases to trimming and J lost 8 bases; unmatched junction nucleotides: 19.

The V call is TRBV4-3, the J call TRBJ2-7; 9 bases align to TRBD2. Germline CDR1 and CDR2: LGHNA and YSLEER. CDR3 length: 13 residues. After removal of 3 bases from V and 7 bases from J, the junction contained 4 bases not matched to a gene. CDR3 sequence reads: CASSQRGGREQYF. In nucleotides, the CDR3 is TGCGCCAGCAGCCAGCGGGGGGGGAGAGAGCAGTACTTC.

The chain carries TRBV11-2 and TRBJ2-7; a weak D match, TRBD2 (5 bases). The CDR3 runs 11 residues. In germline, CDR1 is SGHAT, CDR2 FQNNGV. V lost 6 bases, J lost 12 bases, and 15 bases lay in between. CDR3 sequence (DNA): TGTGCCAGCAGGTTCGGGGTTAGCCTGTACTTC. Its translation is CASRFGVSLYF.

This clone has just one count. This chain joins TRBV27 and TRBJ2-7; D call uncertain. The CDR3 spans 14 residues. The germline CDR1 and CDR2 sequences are MNHEY and SMNVEV (reference sequence). Trimming stripped 3 bases from V and 2 bases from J, with 11 bases between. The chain's CDR3 is CASSLTFSPYEQYF. The CDR3, as DNA: TGTGCCAGCAGTTTGACTTTCTCCCCCTACGAGCAGTACTTC.

The gene calls are TRBV5-4 and TRBJ2-3, with TRBD1 as a possible D gene (5 bases). Per germline, CDR1 SGHNT and CDR2 YYREEE (reference sequence). Trimming took off 7 bases at V and 2 bases at J, with 11 bases between the two ends. The CDR3 has 13 amino acids. CDR3 bases: TGTGCCAGCTCCGGACAAAACACAGATACGCAGTATTTT. Its translation: CASSGQNTDTQYF.

This chain joins TRBV7-9 and TRBJ1-2, with D possibly matching TRBD1 (6 bases). The germline V gene encodes CDR1 SEHNR and CDR2 FQNEAQ (reference sequence). This CDR3 has 12 residues. Trimming removed 5 bases at V and 8 bases at J, with 12 bases between. CDR3 amino acids: CASSPRQEGYTF. In nucleotides, the CDR3 is TGTGCCAGCAGCCCGCGACAGGAAGGCTACACCTTC.

This rearrangement joins TRBV9 to TRBJ2-1, with D possibly being TRBD2 (7 bases). Germline values: CDR1 SGDLS, CDR2 YYNGEE. Trimming cost V 3 bases and J 9 bases, with 16 bases left between them. The CDR3 contains 14 residues. CDR3 coding DNA: TGTGCCAGCAGCGCCAGGGGTGGGGGGGGTGAGCAGTTCTTC. It translates to CASSARGGGGEQFF.

This rearrangement joins TRBV19 to TRBJ1-4, with 8 bases that match TRBD1. CDR1 is LNHDA and CDR2 is SQIVND in the germline V gene (reference sequence). Trimming removed 3 bases from V and 5 bases from J; junction bases left unmatched: 11. The CDR3 extends over 17 amino acids. In DNA form, the CDR3 reads TGTGCCAGTAGTATCGTTAAGAAGACAGGGGAAAATGAAAAACTGTTTTTT. It translates to CASSIVKKTGENEKLFF.

The J gene is TRBJ2-5, the V gene TRBV5-6; TRBD1 matches at 9 bases. Germline V lookup: CDR1 SGHDT, CDR2 YYEEEE. The CDR3 extends over 15 amino acids. V lost 6 bases to trimming and J lost 5 bases; unmatched junction nucleotides: 11. CDR3 sequence reads: CASNQGQGRGETQYF. The CDR3 DNA follows: TGTGCCAGCAACCAGGGACAGGGCCGCGGGGAGACCCAGTACTTC.

The rearrangement links TRBV6-1 to TRBJ2-3; 7 bases fit TRBD1. Germline lookup yields CDR1 MNHNS and CDR2 SASEGT. The length of the CDR3 is 14 residues. The V segment lost 3 bases and the J segment 3 bases; nucleotides outside the gene matches: 3. Here the CDR3 DNA reads TGTGCCAGCAGTGAGGGACAGAGGACAGATACGCAGTATTTT. Translated: CASSEGQRTDTQYF.

The rearrangement uses TRBV29-1 and TRBJ2-1, with TRBD2 matching 8 bases. This CDR3 has 16 amino acids. Germline CDR1 SQVTM, CDR2 ANQGSEA. J gave up 1 base and V 0 bases, and 5 bases lay outside the gene matches. CDR3 bases: TGCAGCGTTGAAGAGAGTGGGACTAGGTCCTACAATGAGCAGTTCTTC. It is translated as CSVEESGTRSYNEQFF.

This chain connects TRBV5-8 to TRBJ2-1, with 8 bases lining up with TRBD2. The CDR3 spans 16 residues. Germline assignment: CDR1 SGHTS and CDR2 YDEGEE. V trimming: 5 bases; J trimming: 4 bases; junction bases outside the gene matches: 11. The CDR3 nucleotides read TGTGCCAGCAGGCCTGGACTAGCCTCGGCGTACAATGAGCAGTTCTTC. Its protein is CASRPGLASAYNEQFF.

The genes are TRBV27 and TRBJ2-3; TRBD1 matches at 7 bases. CDR1 is MNHEY, CDR2 SMNVEV, per germline (reference sequence). The CDR3 consists of 13 residues. V shed 7 bases, J shed 1 base, and the junction held 2 bases outside the gene matches. DNA for the CDR3: TGTGCCAGCAAGGGGGCCCGCACAGATACGCAGTATTTT. This sequence encodes CASKGARTDTQYF.